Listed below are T cell receptor beta chains from one sample, sequenced in a study of memory CD4+ T cells and cytomegalovirus serostatus. Repertoires were generated with immunoSEQ multiplex PCR, while TCRdb's copy carries only in-frame clones and drops some. The table includes about 41,000 clones, 70% to 80% detected once. The specimen was memory CD4+ T cells from blood. The receptors originated from an adult in good health and CMV-seronegative. CDR3s include the opening cysteine and the closing phenylalanine or tryptophan. The D gene is left open where the match is weak. Only part of the rows carry a size: once, few, many, or a class if the clone is expanded.

NA	TRBV28	TRBJ2-3	NA	TGTGCCAGCAGTTCCTGGACTGGCACAGATACGCAGTATTTT	CASSSWTGTDTQYF
NA	TRBV28	TRBJ1-5	NA	TGTGCCAGCAGTTTTCAAAGAGGGGTGGGAAAGCCCCAGCATTTT	CASSFQRGVGKPQHF
NA	TRBV14	TRBJ1-1	medium-sized	TGTGCCAGCAGCCAAGGGGTTTTCAGGGGAGAAGCTTTCTTT	CASSQGVFRGEAFF
NA	TRBV7-9	TRBJ2-5	NA	TGTGCCAGCACCATCCTCATGAGGGAGACCCAGTACTTC	CASTILMRETQYF
NA	TRBV5-1	TRBJ2-1	NA	TGCGCCAGCAGCTTCGGGGACTCTTTTAATGAGCAGTTCTTC	CASSFGDSFNEQFF
TRBD1	TRBV19	TRBJ1-5	NA	TGTGCCAGTAGTCACCGGGACAGGGCCCTGGTGGGAGGCAATCAGCCCCAGCATTTT	CASSHRDRALVGGNQPQHF
TRBD1	TRBV4-3	TRBJ1-2	NA	TGCGCCAGCACCGAAGGGTGGGACAGGGAGAGGGGCTACACCTTC	CASTEGWDRERGYTF
NA	TRBV10-1	TRBJ2-7	NA	TGCGCCAGCAGTGAACAGGCATCGGCCTACGAGCAGTACTTC	CASSEQASAYEQYF
NA	TRBV19	TRBJ1-5	NA	TGTGCCAGTAGTCTAGACCGCCAGAGGCCCCAGCATTTT	CASSLDRQRPQHF
NA	TRBV2	TRBJ2-2	few	TGTGCCAGCACCCAGGGACGATTCGCCGGGGAGCTGTTTTTT	CASTQGRFAGELFF